Described below is a single TCR beta chain sequence and its context. This clonotype turned up a few times. Its antigen remains unidentified. Nothing much larger sits one base from this clone, and base qualities are not available. The protocol used for the library was RT-PCR. The instrument was a NextSeq 550. TCRdb applied fastp at Q25 and MiXCR to the public reads, then kept only in-frame beta chains. Every distinct CDR3 protein forms one entry, paired with its most common genes and DNA. The sample data list 920,000 or so distinct CDR3 sequences, and about a sixth of these were observed just once. The biggest ten clones account for around 6% of the sample. These data come from a study of patients and donors after allogeneic stem cell transplantation (dated by TCRdb to about 2020). The receptor was derived from a human donor who was either an allogeneic HSCT recipient or a stem cell or donor lymphocyte infusion donor (not recorded which). It is not recorded whose cells these are; they may come from a transplant donor. Source material: blood, either unsorted or a sorted T cell fraction (not recorded which).

CDR3 protein: CASSEWGARNSPLHF. The bases read TGTGCCAGCAGTGAATGGGGGGCGAGGAATTCACCCCTCCACTTT. The chain joins TRBV25-1 to TRBJ1-6, with TRBD1 perhaps the D gene, on 6 matching bases. Based on the germline V gene, the CDR1 and CDR2 sequences are MGHDK and SYGVNS. V lost 1 base and J lost 7 bases; the stretch between them is 11 bases long. CDR3 length: 15 amino acids, cysteine to phenylalanine. Kept here is only the CDR3 DNA, which spans 45 bases and is read in frame from base 1.